The source of this T cell receptor beta chain is a study of T cells in Graves' hyperthyroidism and ophthalmopathy. Study details: The initial diagnosis was the point when peripheral blood was collected, ahead of any treatment.

The table lists this clonotype with many counts. Germline loops: CDR1 SGHRS, CDR2 YFSETQ. The junction had 7 bases not matched to a gene; V was cut back by 4 bases and J by 0 bases. The CDR3 runs to 16 residues. What was amplified from RNA transcripts were TCR beta CDR3 regions. With the HTBI primer set, the TCR CDR3 went through a first round of RT-PCR. TCRdb used MiXCR to reprocess the multiplex PCR reads, holding one entry per CDR3 protein. Of more than 350,000 distinct CDR3 sequences detected, 12% to 15% appear once; the ten largest clones hold roughly a fifth. Ophthalmopathy patients showed a Clinical Activity Score of at least 3, NOSPECS grade of at least 4 and duration under 3 months.

The chain combines TRBV5-1 with TRBJ1-1; 9 nucleotides line up with TRBD1. Specimen: blood. The source is a woman in her sixties with Graves' ophthalmopathy. CDR3 nucleotide sequence: TGCGCCAGCAGCGGGGGGACAGGGATAATGAACACTGAAGCTTTCTTT. The encoded protein is CASSGGTGIMNTEAFF.